This T cell receptor (beta chain) emerged from a study of blood T cells in healthy people across ages (dated by TCRdb to between 2014 and 2017). Looking at the study overall: In model experiments, template switching captured roughly one uniquely barcoded TCR beta cDNA molecule for every two T cells. The donors were split into four age groups: young (average about 15 years), middle-aged (roughly 40), aged (about 62) and long-lived (over 75). To avoid experimental bias, donors of different ages were randomly spread across the sequencing lanes. To track age-related changes in TCR beta repertoire diversity, the study relied on deep sequencing normalized with unique cDNA molecular identifiers. Two additional independent replicas of 1 million unique cDNA reads from the same blood draw were analyzed for two donors (one aged 18 to 29 and one aged 80 or older). Broad study findings and their caveats: Because donor CMV infection status was unknown, age-related changes in expanded clonotypes were potentially confounded. There was a strong correlation between observed TCR beta diversity and the percentage of naive T cells measured by flow cytometry. Compared with the aged group, the long-lived group had more naive CD4+ T cells, fewer expanded clones and increased TCR diversity, suggesting age selection. Observed TCR beta diversity per million T cells fell roughly linearly with age, and a significant reduction was already apparent by age around 40. Conclusive comparison of naive and antigen-experienced compartments was prevented by the profiling of bulk unsorted PBMCs. Total diversity estimates from one million sequenced T cells were considered lower bounds and underestimates.

Donors were 39 systemically healthy Caucasian individuals from Russia aged roughly 6 to 95 years. Each donor gave 9 to 10 milliliters of peripheral blood, collected into EDTA-treated Vacutainer tubes. PBMCs were isolated by Ficoll-Paque density-gradient centrifugation, with at least 6.5 million obtained per sample. Total RNA, at least 6 micrograms per sample, was extracted from PBMCs with Trizol reagent. The percentages of naive CD45RAhigh/CD27high T cells were determined by flow cytometry on a PBMC aliquot from every donor. CDR1 is given as SGHVS and CDR2 as FQNEAQ, both from the germline V gene. The CDR3 runs 13 residues from the cysteine to the phenylalanine. The entry retains the CDR3 DNA only, 39 bases that are in frame from base 1. About this clonotype: Its antigen has not been determined. A clone one base away is much larger, so this may be a read error.

The protocol used for the library was 5' RACE. The sequencing machine was an Illumina HiSeq 2500. A second roughly 6 to 11 cycle PCR used a sample-barcoded 5' primer and a J-beta primer mix. Each TCR beta cDNA molecule received a unique molecular identifier from a template-switch 5' adaptor carrying 12 random nucleotides. Each sample yielded at least 2.5 million CDR3-containing paired-end reads. All of the RNA was converted into first-strand cDNA using the Mint cDNA synthesis kit, with a TRBC-specific oligonucleotide serving as the primer. After uracil-DNA glycosylase treatment, a first 18-cycle PCR used universal primers M1SS and BC2_uni_R on all cDNA. The study's processing was this. Normalization of each sample was performed by random selection of 1 million high-quality reads, each carrying a distinct molecular identifier. Reads with shared molecular identifiers were discarded instead of being binned into consensus sequences. CDR3 identification, clonotype clustering and error correction used MiTCR with a Q25 quality threshold and the strictest error-elimination algorithm. A nonparametric unseen species model with Euler transformation was used to estimate lower-bound total TCR beta diversity. TCRdb cleaned the public reads at Q25 with fastp, built clones with MiXCR and kept in-frame beta chains. Every distinct CDR3 protein forms one entry, paired with its most common genes and DNA. These V and J calls rely on TCRdb rather than the paper's analysis. The sample table holds around 870,000 distinct CDR3 sequences, of which 25% to 35% were seen once. The ten largest clones take up around 15% of the sample.

The rearranged chain carries TRBV7-8 and TRBJ2-1; there is no confident call for the D gene. The DNA matches TRBJ2-7 better at its end, which makes the J call doubtful. Sequencing input: blood. The receptor was derived from a woman over 75 in good health. For the CDR3, the sequence is CASSDKLRNEQYF. The nucleotide sequence is TGTGCCAGCAGTGATAAACTTAGAAATGAGCAGTACTTC.